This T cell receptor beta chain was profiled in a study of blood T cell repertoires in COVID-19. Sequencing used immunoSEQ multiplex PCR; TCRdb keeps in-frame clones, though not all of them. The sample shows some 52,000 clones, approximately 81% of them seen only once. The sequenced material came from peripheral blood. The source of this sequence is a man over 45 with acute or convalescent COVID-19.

The DNA of the CDR3 is TGTGCCTGGAGTGTTTTCAGGGGGCCCGGGGAGCCCCAGCATTTT. This sequence encodes CAWSVFRGPGEPQHF. The rearrangement uses TRBV30 and TRBJ1-5, with 8 positions matching TRBD1. J gave up 8 bases and V 0 bases, and 9 bases lay outside the gene matches. CDR1 GTSNPN and CDR2 SVGIG come from the germline V gene (reference sequence). The CDR3 length is 15 residues.